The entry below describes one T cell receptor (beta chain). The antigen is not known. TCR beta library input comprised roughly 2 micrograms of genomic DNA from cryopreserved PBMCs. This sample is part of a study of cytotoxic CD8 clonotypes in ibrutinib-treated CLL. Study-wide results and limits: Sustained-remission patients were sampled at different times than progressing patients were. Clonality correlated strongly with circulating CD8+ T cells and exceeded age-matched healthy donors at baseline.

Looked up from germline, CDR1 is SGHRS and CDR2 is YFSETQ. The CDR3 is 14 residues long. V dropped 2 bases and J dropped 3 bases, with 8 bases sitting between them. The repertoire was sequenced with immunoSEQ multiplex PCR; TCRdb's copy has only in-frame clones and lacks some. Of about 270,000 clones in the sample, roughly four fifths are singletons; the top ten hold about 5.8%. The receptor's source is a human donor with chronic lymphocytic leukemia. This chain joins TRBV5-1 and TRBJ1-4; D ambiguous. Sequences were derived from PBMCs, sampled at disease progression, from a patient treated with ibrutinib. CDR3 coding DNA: TGCGCCAGCAGCTTTATGAGTGCTAATGAAAAACTGTTTTTT. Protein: CASSFMSANEKLFF.